This TCR beta chain was retrieved from a study of blood T cell repertoires in COVID-19. Study summary: Donors in the United States, Italy and Spain gave samples during acute or convalescent COVID-19. Nucleic acid was either cDNA or gDNA, and it came from T cells, B-cell-depleted T cells, or PBMCs.

Trimming took 0 bases from V and 0 from J, leaving 12 bases between them. The length of the CDR3 is 17 residues. The germline V gene encodes CDR1 LGHNT and CDR2 FRNRAP. As handled by the study authors: Reference gene primer amplification in the assay estimated nucleated cell counts. Assay: immunoSEQ multiplex PCR; the TCRdb copy retains only in-frame clones and omits some. V, J and clone size were drawn from that table, and D and trimming were deduced from the DNA. The profile shows some 20,000 clones, 91% of them singletons. J is TRBJ2-1 and V is TRBV12-5; D not certain. What was sequenced was peripheral blood. This clonotype originated in a human donor in a cohort sampled during active COVID-19. In DNA, the CDR3 is TGTGCTAGTGGTTTGGTACCGACTTCGAGCTCCTACAATGAGCAGTTCTTC. It translates to CASGLVPTSSSYNEQFF.